This TCR beta chain was profiled in a study of T-cell reconstitution after alpha-beta-depleted transplantation in children. Findings and caveats of the study: Expanded graft clones, several hundred of them, were reportedly the source of alpha-beta T cells about two months after transplant. At the one-year point after transplant, T-cell counts and TCRbeta diversity were found to come mostly from T cells that had been newly produced. Recipient T cells and thymic progenitors that survived gave rise to the high TCRbeta diversity observed at day 60 in some patients.

The germline CDR1 and CDR2 sequences are DFQATT and SNEGSKA (reference sequence). The V and J ends lost 7 bases and 4 bases respectively, with 16 bases between them. The CDR3 consists of 14 residues. The TCRbeta library was prepared with unique molecular identifiers. TCRdb re-analysed the PCR reads in MiXCR, keeping a single row per CDR3 protein. The repertoire holds about 980,000 distinct CDR3 sequences, around 30% seen once, with about 28% in the top ten. This clonotype was detected a few times. Its antigen remains unidentified. The clonotype comes from a boy under three years old who had a stem cell transplant for SCID, so the T cells may come from the graft donor. The chain uses TRBV20-1 and TRBJ2-2; possible D gene TRBD2, 7 bases. The sample in question was PBMCs, mostly from graft donor cells, obtained 360 days after TCRalphabeta/CD19-depleted stem cell transplant. Here the CDR3 DNA reads TGCAGTGTAAGGGGGACTACCTCCACCGGGGAGCTGTTTTTT. It encodes CSVRGTTSTGELFF.